This T cell receptor beta chain was identified during a study of blood T cell repertoires in COVID-19. Background on the study: Acute and convalescent COVID-19 specimens originated in the United States, Italy and Spain. The analysed material was cDNA or gDNA that came from T cells, B-cell-depleted T cells, or PBMCs.

Original processing methods: Amplified reference gene primers provided the basis for estimating nucleated cell counts. Only in-frame clones appear in the TCRdb table, and some are missing; sequencing was by immunoSEQ multiplex PCR. Clone size and the V and J calls come from that table; the DNA yielded D and trimming. This table holds 65,000 to 75,000 clones, roughly nine tenths found once. The V segment lost 3 bases and the J segment 6 bases; nucleotides outside the gene matches: 18. Per the germline V gene, CDR1 is SGHDT and CDR2 is YYEEEE. CDR3 size: 17 residues. The clonotype comes from a man aged 50 to 59 with active COVID-19. Sequencing was done on a sample of peripheral blood. This chain joins TRBV5-6 and TRBJ2-7; 7 bases are a match to TRBD2. The DNA for the CDR3 is TGTGCCAGCAGCTCGACCCCAACGGCGGGGGTGCTAGGCGAGCAGTACTTC. This encodes CASSSTPTAGVLGEQYF.